The 2 T cell receptor beta chains in this list originate from one sample, sequenced in a study of CD8 T cells in Susac syndrome. RNA was extracted with the RNeasy kit, and a quantity of roughly 0.45 to 1 ug was reverse transcribed using random hexamers. TCRdb re-called the immunoSEQ multiplex PCR reads through MiXCR, storing one row per CDR3 protein. The data show 200,000 to 300,000 distinct CDR3 sequences, about 96% seen once. The source material was CD4+ T cells from PBMCs. The receptors here all came from a human donor with Susac syndrome.

The chain has TRBV15 and TRBJ2-7; D possibly corresponds to TRBD2 (6 bases). The CDR3 extends over 19 amino acids. Germline assignment: CDR1 LNHNV and CDR2 YYDKDF (reference sequence). V was shortened by 0 bases and J by 0 bases, with 21 bases between the two germline ends. The CDR3 spells CATSRDGQWGRRSSYEQYF. Written as DNA, the CDR3 is TGTGCCACCAGCAGAGACGGTCAGTGGGGGAGGAGGAGCTCCTACGAGCAGTACTTC.

The count of this clonotype is one. The chain carries TRBV7-9 and TRBJ1-2; tentatively, D is TRBD1 (5 bases). This CDR3 comprises 16 residues. Germline CDR1 SEHNR, CDR2 FQNEAQ (reference sequence). Trimming shortened V by 0 bases and J by 8 bases, and 19 bases separated the two germline ends. The chain's CDR3 is CASSLAPITRGSGYTF. DNA for the CDR3: TGTGCCAGCAGCTTAGCACCGATCACTAGGGGTTCCGGCTACACCTTC.